These 19 T cell receptor beta chains were all obtained from the same sample, sequenced in a study of CD8+ T cells in alopecia areata. Cutaneous lymph node cells were pooled, and they were sorted using CD4, CD8alpha, NKG2D, NKG2ACE and other markers. Extraction of RNA preceded its reverse transcription into cDNA, which served as the sequencing template. Sequencing used immunoSEQ multiplex PCR; TCRdb keeps in-frame clones, though not all of them. The sample yields about 270,000 clones, without any singletons. The sample comprised CD4+ T cells sorted from a lymph node. Source of these receptors: a C3H/HeJ mouse with alopecia areata. These mice share the MHC haplotype H2-k.

As regards this clone: Gene names and germline match the mouse. The DNA ends 4 residues before the CDR3 does, and the rest of the CDR3 is filled in from the germline J gene. The chain employs TRBV21 and TRBJ2-1, with 8 bases matching TRBD1. TRBV21 is given ORF status, its function remaining uncertain. CDR3 length equals 14 residues. The V gene end was trimmed by 6 bases and the J gene end by 1 base; junction bases not matched to a gene: 2. CDR3 DNA, as far as it was read: TGTGCTAGCAGAGGACAGGGAAACTATGCT. Amino acid sequence: CASRGQGNYA. The entire CDR3 reads CASRGQGNYAEQFF.

A few counts support this clone. Gene names refer to mouse genes. The CDR3 end lies 4 residues beyond the end of the read and is filled in from the germline J gene. This chain connects TRBV14 to TRBJ2-3; D possibly corresponds to TRBD2 (6 bases). CDR1 SGHDT and CDR2 FRDEAV come from the germline V gene. CDR3 length: 14 amino acids. The germline V and J ends were trimmed by 5 bases and 2 bases, with 12 bases remaining between them. CDR3 residues: CASRSGLFAETLYF. Partial CDR3 DNA: TGTGCCAGCAGGTCGGGACTTTTTGCAGAA.

This clone was counted only a few times. The genes are named according to mouse. Read sequence stops 4 residues before the CDR3 end, and the germline J gene provides the missing end. This specimen includes other DNA sequences encoding the same CDR3. The rearrangement links TRBV13-3 to TRBJ1-2, with D tentatively TRBD1 (6 bases). This CDR3 comprises 13 residues. V shed 2 bases and J shed 1 base, with 6 bases lying between them. The germline V gene encodes CDR1 NNHDY and CDR2 SYVADS. Incomplete CDR3 DNA: TGTGCCAGCAGTGAAGGGGGAAACTCC. Its protein is CASSEGGNS. The whole CDR3 region reads CASSEGGNSDYTF.

Comments on this clone: Gene names follow the mouse nomenclature. The sequenced fragment ends 4 residues before the CDR3 boundary, so the rest is inferred from the germline J gene. This CDR3 is also generated by other DNA sequences in the sample. J is TRBJ2-2 and V is TRBV13-2, with 11 bases that match TRBD1. With V trimmed by 7 bases and J by 5 bases, 1 base remained unmatched. The CDR3 loop spans 13 amino acids. Germline V CDR1 and CDR2: NNHNN, SYGAGS (reference sequence). This CDR3 reads CASRDRGTGQLYF. The part of the CDR3 DNA that was read is TGTGCCAGCCGGGACAGGGGGACCGGG.

Many counts were recorded for this clone. Gene and germline names: mouse. The DNA ends 4 residues before the CDR3 does, and the rest of the CDR3 is filled in from the germline J gene. This rearrangement joins TRBV13-1 to TRBJ2-7, with D tentatively TRBD1 (6 bases). The CDR3 covers 12 residues. Germline CDR1 and CDR2: NSHNY and SYGAGN. CDR3 DNA (partial): TGTGCCAGCCGGCGGGACACTTAT. Translated, it gives CASRRDTY. The full-length CDR3 reads as CASRRDTYEQYF.

This clone has a handful of counts. Gene names are mouse gene names. Other DNA sequences of this sample code for an identical CDR3. Incomplete CDR3 DNA: TGCACCTGCAGTGCAGACTGGGGGGGTCAAAAC. It encodes CTCSADWGGQN. The CDR3 in full is CTCSADWGGQNTLYF. The chain is built from TRBV1 and TRBJ2-4, with 8 positions matching TRBD2. The DNA ends 4 residues before the CDR3 does, and the rest of the CDR3 is filled in from the germline J gene. With 0 bases clipped from V and 1 base from J, the junction kept 0 bases outside the gene matches. The germline V gene has CDR1 NSQYPW and CDR2 LRSPGD (reference sequence). The CDR3 is 15 residues long.

This clone was detected only a few times. Gene names and germline refer to mouse. The CDR3 goes on 4 residues after the read ends, and that part is filled in from the germline J gene. This same CDR3 is encoded by further DNA sequences in the sample. The genes are TRBV31 and TRBJ2-2; 8 nucleotides line up with TRBD2. There are 15 residues in the CDR3. The V gene's germline CDR1 is GKSSPN and CDR2 SITVG. The V gene end was trimmed by 5 bases and the J gene end by 0 bases; junction bases not matched to a gene: 5. CDR3 sequence: CAWRGLGANTGQLYF. CDR3 DNA (partial): TGTGCCTGGCGCGGACTGGGTGCAAACACCGGG.

This clone appeared a few times. Mouse germline and gene names are used. The CDR3 protein is CASGDYPHWGENTLYF. The part of the CDR3 DNA that was read is TGTGCCAGCGGTGATTACCCCCACTGGGGGGAAAAC. This rearrangement joins TRBV13-2 to TRBJ2-4; 9 positions agree with TRBD2. The read is 4 residues too short to cover the CDR3 end, so that end is filled in from the germline J gene. CDR1 NNHNN and CDR2 SYGAGS come from the germline V gene (reference sequence). The CDR3 is 16 residues long.

This clone was picked up a small number of times. Gene names and germline match the mouse. The read ends 4 residues early relative to the CDR3; the germline J gene fills the gap. This specimen includes other DNA sequences encoding the same CDR3. The rearrangement uses TRBV13-1 and TRBJ1-1, with 7 bases fitting TRBD1. The CDR3 is made up of 15 amino acids. J was trimmed by 1 base and V by 0 bases; bases with no gene match: 3. Germline CDR1 is NSHNY and CDR2 is SYGAGN. CDR3 sequence reads: CASSDAGDRNTEVFF. CDR3 bases read: TGTGCCAGCAGTGATGCAGGGGACAGGAACACA.

This clone has more than one count but fewer than ten. Mouse germline and gene names are used. The read halts 4 residues ahead of the CDR3 end, with the missing end drawn from the germline J gene. The identical CDR3 is also encoded by other nucleotide sequences in the sample. The rearrangement links TRBV31 to TRBJ2-2; TRBD1 is a possible D gene (5 bases). Between the trimmed V and J ends, which lost 3 bases and 6 bases, there was a span of 8 bases. The CDR3 has 12 residues. The germline V gene encodes CDR1 GKSSPN and CDR2 SITVG. CDR3: CAWSQGAGQLYF. The CDR3 DNA, read in part, is TGTGCCTGGAGCCAGGGCGCCGGG.

About this clone itself: Genes here carry mouse names. The read halts 4 residues ahead of the CDR3 end, with the missing end drawn from the germline J gene. This chain links TRBV13-1 with TRBJ2-1, with D tentatively TRBD1 (6 bases). CDR1 and CDR2 (germline): NSHNY, SYGAGN. The CDR3 spans 15 residues. Trimming shortened V by 1 base and J by 1 base, and 9 bases separated the two germline ends. The part of the CDR3 DNA that was read is TGTGCCAGCAGTGATTACAGGGCAAACTATGCT. It codes for CASSDYRANYA. The complete CDR3 sequence is CASSDYRANYAEQFF.

This clone showed up many times. One base away lies a much larger clone, so this may be a sequencing read error. Germline and genes here are mouse. Coverage ceases 4 residues before the CDR3 finishes, and the germline J gene fills in the end. The same CDR3 also results from other DNA sequences found in this sample. The rearrangement joins TRBV5 to TRBJ2-2, with TRBD1 identical over 7 bases. V was pared by 1 base and J by 1 base, with 0 bases of the junction left unmatched. The CDR3 is 15 residues long. CDR1 and CDR2 from the germline V gene are LGHNA and YNLKQL (reference sequence). The CDR3 sequence is CASSQGTGNTGQLYF. Partial CDR3 DNA: TGTGCCAGCAGCCAAGGGACAGGAAACACCGGG.

This clone occurred a few times. Gene names follow the mouse nomenclature. Incomplete CDR3 DNA: TGTGCCAGCGGGATGACAGGGGGCGGCGACTCC. Translation gives CASGMTGGGDS. From start to end, the CDR3 is CASGMTGGGDSDYTF. This rearrangement joins TRBV13-2 to TRBJ1-2; 10 nucleotides line up with TRBD1. The observed sequence ends 4 residues before the CDR3 terminus, with the missing tail filled in from the germline J gene. With 5 bases clipped from V and 3 bases from J, the junction kept 7 bases outside the gene matches. The CDR3 is made up of 15 amino acids. Looked up from germline, CDR1 is NNHNN and CDR2 is SYGAGS (reference sequence).

The sample holds a few counts of this clone. Mouse gene names and germline throughout. The DNA ends 4 residues before the CDR3 does, and the rest of the CDR3 is filled in from the germline J gene. The chain links TRBV13-3 to TRBJ2-2; 8 bases are a match to TRBD2. This CDR3 is built from 14 residues. V lost 5 bases, J lost 6 bases, and 6 bases stayed unmatched. Germline loops: CDR1 NNHDY, CDR2 SYVADS. CDR3 region: CASSPRGGPGQLYF. The covered CDR3 bases are TGTGCCAGCAGCCCTCGGGGGGGCCCCGGG.

Note on this clone: Here the gene names and germline are mouse. The CDR3 end is not reached by the read, which stops 4 residues before it; the germline J gene fills it in. The V gene is TRBV5, the J gene TRBJ1-2, with no clear D. The CDR3 is 15 residues long. The V and J ends lost 0 bases and 4 bases respectively, with 12 bases between them. From germline, CDR1 is LGHNA and CDR2 YNLKQL (reference sequence). CDR3 DNA (partial): TGTGCCAGCAGCCAAGATCCGGAGGCTGGCTCC. It encodes CASSQDPEAGS. In full, the CDR3 is CASSQDPEAGSDYTF.

This clone has a handful of counts. A much larger clonotype is one base distant, so this may be a read error. The genes are named according to mouse. The same CDR3 is also encoded by other DNA sequences in this sample. CDR3 DNA, as far as it was read: TGTGCCAGCACGGACAGGGGTGCAGAA. It yields the protein CASTDRGAE. The whole CDR3 protein reads CASTDRGAETLYF. The chain couples TRBV13-1 to TRBJ2-3, with 8 bases lining up with TRBD1. From the germline J gene comes the end of the CDR3, since the read stops 4 residues before it. This CDR3 is 13 amino acids long. V trimming: 6 bases; J trimming: 1 base; junction bases outside the gene matches: 1. From germline, CDR1 is NSHNY and CDR2 SYGAGN.

Only a few counts were recorded for this clone. Genes and germline come from the mouse. The CDR3 end is not reached by the read, which stops 4 residues before it; the germline J gene fills it in. The chain is built from TRBV13-3 and TRBJ2-7; 8 bases agree with TRBD2. The CDR3 is 15 residues long. Germline V gene data show CDR1 as NNHDY and CDR2 as SYVADS. The trim removed 2 bases at V and 0 bases at J, leaving 4 bases unmatched. CDR3 DNA (partial): TGTGCCAGCAGTGAGATGGGGGGGAGCTCCTAT. Encoded protein: CASSEMGGSSY. The entire CDR3 is CASSEMGGSSYEQYF.

A note on this clone: Genes and germline come from the mouse. The CDR3 is cut off 4 residues early in the read; its end comes from the germline J gene. This chain uses TRBV13-1 with TRBJ2-2, with 12 nucleotides matching TRBD2. Germline values: CDR1 NSHNY, CDR2 SYGAGN. The length of the CDR3 is 17 residues. V lost 5 bases to trimming and J lost 4 bases; unmatched junction nucleotides: 9. CDR3 amino acids: CASRSRDWGDLTGQLYF. The covered CDR3 bases are TGTGCCAGCAGGTCCCGGGACTGGGGGGACCTCACCGGG.

A few counts support this clone. Here the gene names and germline are mouse. The read is 4 residues too short to cover the CDR3 end, so that end is filled in from the germline J gene. The J gene is TRBJ2-2, the V gene TRBV17; D might be TRBD2 (6 bases). Germline lookup yields CDR1 MNHDT and CDR2 YYDKIL. Trimming cost V 2 bases and J 0 bases, with 10 bases left between them. CDR3 length: 16 amino acids. This CDR3 reads CASSRFRGANTGQLYF. CDR3 bases read: TGTGCTAGCAGTAGATTCCGGGGGGCAAACACCGGG.